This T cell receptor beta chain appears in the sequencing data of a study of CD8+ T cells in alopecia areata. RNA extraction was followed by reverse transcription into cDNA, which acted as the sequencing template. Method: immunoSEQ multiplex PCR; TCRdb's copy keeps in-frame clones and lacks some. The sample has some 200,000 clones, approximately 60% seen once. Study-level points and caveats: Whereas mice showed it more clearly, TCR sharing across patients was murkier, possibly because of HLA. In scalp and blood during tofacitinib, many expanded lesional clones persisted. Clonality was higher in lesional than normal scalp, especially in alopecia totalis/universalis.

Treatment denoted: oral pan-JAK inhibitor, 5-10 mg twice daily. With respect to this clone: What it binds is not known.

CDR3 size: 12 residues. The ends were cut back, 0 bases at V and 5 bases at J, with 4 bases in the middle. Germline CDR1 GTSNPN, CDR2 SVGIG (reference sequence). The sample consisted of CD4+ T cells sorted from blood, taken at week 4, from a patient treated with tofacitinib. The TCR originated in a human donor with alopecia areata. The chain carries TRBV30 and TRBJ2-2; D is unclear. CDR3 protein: CAWSVRTGELFF. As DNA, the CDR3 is TGTGCCTGGAGTGTGAGAACCGGGGAGCTGTTTTTT.